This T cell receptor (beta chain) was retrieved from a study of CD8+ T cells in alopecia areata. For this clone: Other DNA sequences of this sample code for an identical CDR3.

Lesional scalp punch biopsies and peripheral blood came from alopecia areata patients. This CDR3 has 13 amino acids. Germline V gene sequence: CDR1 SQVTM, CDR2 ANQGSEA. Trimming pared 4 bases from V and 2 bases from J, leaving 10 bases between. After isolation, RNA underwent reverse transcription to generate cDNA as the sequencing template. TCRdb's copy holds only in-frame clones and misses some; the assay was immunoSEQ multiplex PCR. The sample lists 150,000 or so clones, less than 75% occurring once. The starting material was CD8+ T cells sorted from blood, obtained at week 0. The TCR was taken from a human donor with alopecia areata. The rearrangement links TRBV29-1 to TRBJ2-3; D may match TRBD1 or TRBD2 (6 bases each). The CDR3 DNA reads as TGCAGCGTTGCCGGGGGCTTCACAGATACGCAGTATTTT. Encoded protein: CSVAGGFTDTQYF.